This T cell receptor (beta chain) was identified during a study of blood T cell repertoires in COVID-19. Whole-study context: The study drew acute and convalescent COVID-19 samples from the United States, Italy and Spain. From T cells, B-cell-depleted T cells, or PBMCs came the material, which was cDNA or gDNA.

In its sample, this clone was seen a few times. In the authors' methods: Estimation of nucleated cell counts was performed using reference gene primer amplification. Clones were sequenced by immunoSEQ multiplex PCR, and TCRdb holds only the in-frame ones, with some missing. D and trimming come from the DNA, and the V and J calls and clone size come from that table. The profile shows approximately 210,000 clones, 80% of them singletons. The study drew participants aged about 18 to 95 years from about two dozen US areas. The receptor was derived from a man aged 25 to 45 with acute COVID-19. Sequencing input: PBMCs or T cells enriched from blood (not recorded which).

For the CDR3, the DNA is TGTGCCAGCAGCGAGGAGACAGGGTTCTACGAGCAGTACTTC. The encoded protein is CASSEETGFYEQYF. The rearrangement joins TRBV9 to TRBJ2-7; TRBD1 matches at 7 bases. This CDR3 is built from 14 residues. The junction had 6 bases not matched to a gene; V was cut back by 3 bases and J by 3 bases. Germline assignment: CDR1 SGDLS and CDR2 YYNGEE.